The next 8 T cell receptor beta chains were all read from a single sample in a study of blood T cell repertoires in COVID-19. The assay was immunoSEQ multiplex PCR, and TCRdb's table has in-frame clones only and misses some. The repertoire includes some 150,000 clones, approximately 88% of them detected once, and roughly 2.3% sits in the top ten. The sequenced sample was peripheral blood. The receptors were sampled from a man between 65 and 85 years old with acute or convalescent COVID-19.

V usage is TRBV18 and J usage is TRBJ2-1, with TRBD1 identical over 9 bases. This CDR3 is built from 15 residues. Germline V gives CDR1 KGHSH, CDR2 LQKENI. J lost 6 bases, V lost 4 bases, and 7 bases had no gene match. The CDR3, as DNA: TGTGCCAGCTCACTGGAGACAGGGGGGATCAATGAGCAGTTCTTC. This codes for CASSLETGGINEQFF. Filled out from reference TRBV18 and TRBJ2-1, the complete variable domain reads NAGVMQNPRHLVRRRGQEARLRCSPMKGHSHVYWYRQLPEEGLKFMVYLQKENIIDESGMPKERFSAEFPKEGPSILRIQQVVRGDSAAYFCASSLETGGINEQFFGPGTRLTVL.

This clone was observed once. The CDR3 DNA sequence: TGTGCCAGCAGTTTGCGCATTATTATAAGCGGCAATCAGCCCCAGCATTTT. This gives the protein CASSLRIIISGNQPQHF. This chain connects TRBV28 to TRBJ1-5; no clear D. CDR1 is MDHEN and CDR2 is SYDVKM in the germline V gene. V was cut by 3 bases and J by 2 bases, with 17 bases left in between. The length of the CDR3 is 17 residues.

The chain combines TRBV7-3 with TRBJ2-1; D call uncertain. There are 14 residues in the CDR3. Germline V gene data show CDR1 as SGHTA and CDR2 as FQGTGA. The V and J ends lost 2 bases and 6 bases respectively, with 11 bases between them. CDR3 bases: TGTGCCAGCAGCTTAGGTATGGCCGCCAATGAGCAGTTCTTC. It codes for CASSLGMAANEQFF.

The rearrangement links TRBV16 to TRBJ2-1; tentatively, D is TRBD2 (5 bases). CDR3 length: 13 residues. Germline assignment: CDR1 KGHSY and CDR2 FQNENV. V lost 2 bases and J 9 bases, leaving 11 bases between the germline ends. The DNA of the CDR3 is TGTGCCAGCAGCCAACGGGATAAAGTTGAGCAGTTCTTC. As protein: CASSQRDKVEQFF.

The chain combines TRBV7-2 with TRBJ2-7, with 7 nucleotides matching TRBD2. The germline gives CDR1 SGHTA, CDR2 FQGNSA. Losses at the gene ends were 1 base for V and 3 bases for J; bases not matched to a gene: 3. The CDR3 spans 14 residues. The CDR3 nucleotides read TGTGCCAGCAGCTTAGGTGCGGGAGTCTACGAGCAGTACTTC. Its protein product is CASSLGAGVYEQYF.

V and J are TRBV7-8 and TRBJ2-3; perhaps TRBD2 as D (6 bases). Germline V gene data show CDR1 as SGHVS and CDR2 as FQNEAQ. The CDR3 spans 15 residues. V was shortened by 0 bases and J by 4 bases, with 11 bases between the two germline ends. The CDR3 DNA reads as TGTGCCAGCAGCTTAGCGGGAGGCGGGGCAGATACGCAGTATTTT. It specifies CASSLAGGGADTQYF.

The chain carries TRBV29-1 and TRBJ1-1; the match to TRBD1 covers 8 bases. Losses at the gene ends were 8 bases for V and 4 bases for J; bases not matched to a gene: 12. Germline CDR1 reads SQVTM; CDR2 reads ANQGSEA. There are 14 residues in the CDR3. The CDR3, as DNA: TGCAGCACCCGACAGGGGCCGGGGGGCACTGAAGCTTTCTTT. It is translated as CSTRQGPGGTEAFF. Combining the CDR3 with reference TRBV29-1 and TRBJ1-1 gives the whole variable domain SAVISQKPSRDICQRGTSLTIQCQVDSQVTMMFWYRQQPGQSLTLIATANQGSEATYESGFVIDKFPISRPNLTFSTLTVSNMSPEDSSIYLCSTRQGPGGTEAFFGQGTRLTVV.

This chain uses TRBV5-1 with TRBJ2-1; 12 bases agree with TRBD2. Germline assignment: CDR1 SGHRS and CDR2 YFSETQ. This CDR3 spans 16 amino acids. The ends lost 6 bases at V and 5 bases at J; junction bases unmatched: 9. Here the CDR3 reads CASTTGTSGRNNEQFF. The CDR3 nucleotides read TGCGCCAGCACGACCGGGACTAGCGGGCGTAACAATGAGCAGTTCTTC.